This TCR beta chain came from a study of T cells in Graves' hyperthyroidism and ophthalmopathy. Study as a whole: Upon initial diagnosis and before any treatment, peripheral blood was collected. Whole-study findings and limits: Blood also held most thyroid clonotypes expanded beyond 0.001.

Researchers amplified the TCR beta CDR3 regions from RNA transcripts. A first-round RT-PCR of the TCR CDR3 used the HTBI primer set. TCRdb reanalysed the multiplex PCR reads using MiXCR and keeps one entry per CDR3 protein. The table includes roughly 840,000 distinct CDR3 sequences, 38% detected once. Exclusion followed for patients with uncontrolled infection, other autoimmune disease, pregnancy or lactation. The PBMCs were sourced from fresh peripheral blood (about 9.7 ml). Germline CDR1 is SGHTA and CDR2 is FQGNSA. This CDR3 has 13 amino acids. The V gene lost 6 bases and the J gene lost 8 bases, with 16 bases spanning the gap. Regarding this clonotype: Antigen unknown.

Input material: blood. The TCR sequence derives from a man younger than 35 with Graves' hyperthyroidism. V gene TRBV7-2 combines with J gene TRBJ1-1; the D gene is possibly TRBD1 (5 bases). CDR3 DNA sequence: TGTGCCAGCAGTTACTCTGGCAGGGCGGAAGCTTTCTTT. Translated, it gives CASSYSGRAEAFF.